These 28 T cell receptor beta chains were all obtained from the same sample, sequenced in a study of blood T cells in healthy people across ages. Next came a second PCR, run for roughly 6 to 11 cycles, which used a sample-barcoded 5' primer along with a J-beta primer mix. TCRdb used MiXCR to reprocess the 5' RACE reads, holding one entry per CDR3 protein. The sample has 700,000 to 800,000 distinct CDR3 sequences; roughly 41% are singletons. The sequencing sample was made of blood. Source of these receptors: a woman aged 55 to 70 in good health.

This clonotype has a count of ten or more. The chain links TRBV20-1 to TRBJ2-5; D might be TRBD1 or TRBD2, each matching 5 bases. Trimming shortened V by 1 base and J by 7 bases, and 13 bases separated the two germline ends. The CDR3 has 13 amino acids. Looked up from germline, CDR1 is DFQATT and CDR2 is SNEGSKA (reference sequence). The CDR3 sequence: CSARGPFGGTQYF. The DNA of the CDR3 is TGCAGTGCTAGAGGCCCTTTTGGGGGGACCCAGTACTTC.

The J gene is TRBJ1-3, the V gene TRBV3-1; no clear D gene. The germline gives CDR1 LGHDT, CDR2 YNNKEL (reference sequence). The CDR3 loop spans 13 amino acids. Between the trimmed V and J ends, which lost 7 bases and 4 bases, there was a span of 11 bases. CDR3 DNA sequence: TGTGCCAGCAAGTTAACCCTAGGAAACACCATATATTTT. Amino acids: CASKLTLGNTIYF.

This chain links TRBV4-3 with TRBJ2-3, with a possible D match to TRBD2 (7 bases). The CDR3 loop spans 20 amino acids. V dropped 1 base and J dropped 2 bases, with 25 bases sitting between them. Germline loops: CDR1 LGHNA, CDR2 YSLEER. DNA for the CDR3: TGCGCCAGCAGCCAAGGGAGGGGGGGGAGAGCTAGCGGATTCACAGATACGCAGTATTTT. As protein: CASSQGRGGRASGFTDTQYF.

Ten or more counts support this clonotype. The chain joins TRBV15 to TRBJ2-1; 9 bases fit TRBD2. This CDR3 comprises 18 residues. Per germline, CDR1 LNHNV and CDR2 YYDKDF (reference sequence). With 3 bases clipped from V and 6 bases from J, the junction kept 15 bases outside the gene matches. The CDR3 loop is CATSRDTERGAPGNEQFF. CDR3 in DNA: TGTGCCACCAGCAGGGACACAGAGCGGGGGGCTCCTGGCAATGAGCAGTTCTTC.

Of note for this clonotype: At one of its ends the junction is not consistent with the germline gene, which may arise from a read error. This chain connects TRBV6-6 to TRBJ2-1, with unresolved D. Germline V gives CDR1 MNHNY, CDR2 SVGAGI (reference sequence). The CDR3 totals 12 residues. CDR3 sequence: CASSESYNKQFF. CDR3 in DNA: TGTGCCAGCAGCGAATCCTACAATAAGCAGTTCTTC.

A single count supports this clonotype. This sequence joins TRBV4-2 and TRBJ2-2, with D uncertain. CDR1 and CDR2 (germline): LGHNA, YNFKEQ. The CDR3 contains 15 residues. V was trimmed by 5 bases and J by 3 bases, leaving 13 bases between them. The CDR3 loop is CASSSLQRDTGELFF. The CDR3 DNA follows: TGTGCCAGCAGCTCTCTGCAAAGGGACACCGGGGAGCTGTTTTTT.

V usage is TRBV7-2 and J usage is TRBJ2-7, with no clear D. Trimming stripped 5 bases from V and 0 bases from J, with 8 bases between. Per germline, CDR1 SGHTA and CDR2 FQGNSA. The CDR3 sequence is 13 residues long. CDR3 bases: TGTGCCAGCAGCCCATCTGCCTCCTACGAGCAGTACTTC. It codes for CASSPSASYEQYF.

The chain carries TRBV6-1 and TRBJ2-1; TRBD2 matches 7 bases. The CDR3 totals 17 residues. V gave up 2 bases and J gave up 7 bases; unmatched junction bases: 14. Germline V gives CDR1 MNHNS, CDR2 SASEGT. The CDR3 reads CASSESKTSLEINEQFF. The CDR3 coding sequence is TGTGCCAGCAGTGAATCGAAGACTAGCCTAGAGATTAATGAGCAGTTCTTC.

The DNA for the CDR3 is TGTGCCAGCAGCTTGACTAGCTGGGATACGCAGTATTTT. This encodes CASSLTSWDTQYF. This chain uses TRBV5-7 with TRBJ2-3; D is possibly TRBD2 (6 bases). TRBV5-7 is sorted into the ORF group, with uncertain function. This CDR3 region has 13 residues. The V end lost 1 base, the J end lost 6 bases, and 9 bases lay between the germline ends.

This clonotype was observed a handful of times. V and J are TRBV5-5 and TRBJ1-1; possible D gene TRBD1, 5 bases. Trimming stripped 3 bases from V and 5 bases from J, with 20 bases between. Germline values: CDR1 SGHKS, CDR2 YYEKEE (reference sequence). The CDR3 consists of 16 residues. In nucleotides, the CDR3 is TGTGCCAGCAGCTCCGGACCAGGGCAATCGGGGACTGAAGCTTTCTTT. Its translation is CASSSGPGQSGTEAFF.

Worth noting for this clonotype: The junction departs from germline at one end; a sequencing error may be responsible. This sequence joins TRBV7-7 and TRBJ2-1; 10 bases map to TRBD2. This CDR3 spans 15 amino acids. Germline V gene sequence: CDR1 SSHAT, CDR2 FNYEAQ (reference sequence). The CDR3 DNA reads TGTGCTAGCAGCTTAGACCAGCGGGAGGGCAATGAGCAGTTCTTC. This translates into CASSLDQREGNEQFF.

The rearrangement uses TRBV20-1 and TRBJ1-1; 9 bases fit TRBD1. Losses at the gene ends were 1 base for V and 8 bases for J; bases not matched to a gene: 5. CDR1 DFQATT and CDR2 SNEGSKA come from the germline V gene (reference sequence). There are 13 residues in the CDR3. CDR3 nucleotide sequence: TGCAGTGCTAGAGGGGGACAGGGACTCGAAGCTTTCTTT. Protein product: CSARGGQGLEAFF.

The chain links TRBV20-1 to TRBJ1-2, with a tentative D call TRBD1 (5 bases). The CDR3 spans 14 residues. V lost 1 base and J 5 bases, leaving 14 bases between the germline ends. Per germline, CDR1 DFQATT and CDR2 SNEGSKA (reference sequence). This CDR3 reads CSARGTAGRYGYTF. In DNA form, the CDR3 reads TGCAGTGCTAGAGGGACGGCAGGGCGGTATGGCTACACCTTC.

This clonotype has just a few counts. This sequence joins TRBV11-3 and TRBJ2-7; maybe TRBD2 (6 bases). CDR1 and CDR2 from the germline V gene are SGHNT and YENEEA. The CDR3 length is 13 residues. V was cut by 0 bases and J by 7 bases, with 10 bases left in between. Here the CDR3 reads CASSLDPGREQYF. CDR3 DNA: TGTGCCAGCAGCTTAGATCCTGGGAGGGAGCAGTACTTC.

V usage is TRBV3-1 and J usage is TRBJ2-1, with 8 bases fitting TRBD2. V dropped 0 bases and J dropped 4; count of bases not matched to a gene: 11. Per the germline V gene, CDR1 is LGHDT and CDR2 is YNNKEL (reference sequence). The CDR3 loop spans 18 amino acids. The CDR3, as DNA: TGTGCCAGCAGCCAAGATTCAGCAGGCGGGGGGCGGTACAATGAGCAGTTCTTC. It encodes CASSQDSAGGGRYNEQFF.

The chain uses TRBV7-6 and TRBJ2-3; no definite D call. V was shortened by 3 bases and J by 4 bases, with 5 bases between the two germline ends. Per the germline V gene, CDR1 is SGHVS and CDR2 is FNYEAQ. The CDR3 has 12 amino acids. The CDR3 DNA sequence: TGTGCCAGCAGCTTTTGGTCAGATACGCAGTATTTT. Translated: CASSFWSDTQYF.

The chain recombines TRBV19 with TRBJ2-7; no clear D. Germline V lookup: CDR1 LNHDA, CDR2 SQIVND (reference sequence). The CDR3 is 13 residues long. The V and J ends lost 5 bases and 3 bases respectively, with 11 bases between them. CDR3 DNA: TGTGCCAGTAGTGGGGTCCTCGGCTACGAGCAGTACTTC. Its translation is CASSGVLGYEQYF.

This clonotype was found a few times. This chain uses TRBV7-3 with TRBJ1-1; 8 bases fit TRBD1. V was pared by 5 bases and J by 8 bases, with 4 bases of the junction left unmatched. Germline-derived CDR1 and CDR2 are SGHTA and FQGTGA. This CDR3 is 12 amino acids long. The CDR3 DNA reads TGTGCCAGCAGCACCCGGACAGGGGAAGCTTTCTTT. This sequence encodes CASSTRTGEAFF.

The rearrangement links TRBV6-1 to TRBJ1-5, with 10 bases lining up with TRBD1. Germline V gene lookup returns CDR1 MNHNS and CDR2 SASEGT. Trimming cost V 3 bases and J 6 bases; bases outside gene matches: 14. CDR3 length: 18 amino acids. The CDR3 region is CASSDFGTGVRISQPQHF. CDR3 in DNA: TGTGCCAGCAGTGACTTTGGGACAGGGGTTAGGATAAGTCAGCCCCAGCATTTT.

On this clonotype: Relative to the germline gene, one junction end is altered; a read error may explain this. The chain uses TRBV4-3 and TRBJ2-3; 8 bases align to TRBD1. CDR3 length: 18 residues. CDR1 is LGHNA and CDR2 is YSLEER in the germline V gene. This CDR3 is CASSQHRQGRYGTETQYF. The DNA for the CDR3 is TGCGCCAGCAGCCAACATCGACAGGGGAGGTACGGCACAGAGACGCAGTATTTT.

The J gene is TRBJ2-7, the V gene TRBV5-6; no firm D call. CDR3 length: 14 amino acids. The germline V gene has CDR1 SGHDT and CDR2 YYEEEE. V dropped 0 bases and J dropped 1 base, with 8 bases sitting between them. In nucleotides, the CDR3 is TGTGCCAGCAGCTTGGGATACGTTTCCTACGAGCAGTACTTC. Amino acids: CASSLGYVSYEQYF. Supplemented by reference TRBV5-6 and TRBJ2-7, the full variable domain reads DAGVTQSPTHLIKTRGQQVTLRCSPKSGHDTVSWYQQALGQGPQFIFQYYEEEERQRGNFPDRFSGHQFPNYSSELNVNALLLGDSALYLCASSLGYVSYEQYFGPGTRLTVT.

The rearrangement uses TRBV6-6 and TRBJ2-1; D is possibly TRBD2 (5 bases). Germline-derived CDR1 and CDR2 are MNHNY and SVGAGI (reference sequence). Trimming removed 7 bases at V and 0 bases at J, with 10 bases between. CDR3 length: 14 amino acids. CDR3 region: CASKIRGSYNEQFF. CDR3 coding DNA: TGTGCCAGCAAGATCCGGGGCTCCTACAATGAGCAGTTCTTC.

This clonotype has just a few counts. CDR3 sequence: CASSPETGGTDTQYF. DNA for the CDR3: TGTGCCAGCAGCCCGGAGACAGGGGGCACAGATACGCAGTATTTT. J is TRBJ2-3 and V is TRBV5-4; 8 bases line up with TRBD1. CDR1 is SGHNT and CDR2 is YYREEE in the germline V gene (reference sequence). The trim removed 4 bases at V and 1 base at J, leaving 5 bases unmatched. This CDR3 is 15 amino acids long.

The chain has TRBV20-1 and TRBJ2-1, with 7 nucleotides matching TRBD2. Germline V gene lookup returns CDR1 DFQATT and CDR2 SNEGSKA (reference sequence). J lost 4 bases, V lost 6 bases, and 12 bases had no gene match. The CDR3 is 15 amino acids. CDR3 in amino acids: CSASGRSGWYNEQFF. The CDR3 DNA reads as TGCAGTGCATCCGGCCGTAGCGGGTGGTACAATGAGCAGTTCTTC.

The chain recombines TRBV7-2 with TRBJ2-7; D is unresolved. The CDR3 is 14 residues long. CDR1 and CDR2 (germline): SGHTA, FQGNSA. V gave up 3 bases and J gave up 2 bases, with 11 bases separating them. CDR3 sequence: CASSFASGAYEQYF. The DNA of the CDR3 is TGTGCCAGCAGCTTCGCCTCTGGGGCCTACGAGCAGTACTTC.

This chain links TRBV9 with TRBJ2-7, with 11 bases matching TRBD2. The germline CDR1 and CDR2 sequences are SGDLS and YYNGEE. CDR3 length: 16 amino acids. J lost 5 bases, V lost 0 bases, and 7 bases had no gene match. CDR3: CASSVGPSGRLDEQYF. Written as DNA, the CDR3 is TGTGCCAGCAGCGTAGGCCCTAGCGGGAGGTTAGACGAGCAGTACTTC.

The rearrangement links TRBV4-3 to TRBJ1-2; 8 bases line up with TRBD1. Germline V gene data show CDR1 as LGHNA and CDR2 as YSLEER. The CDR3 sequence is 15 residues long. Unmatched junction bases numbered 7, after V lost 3 bases and J lost 4 bases. Here the CDR3 DNA reads TGCGCCAGCAGCCAGGCCGGGACAGGTTGCTATGGCTACACCTTC. The encoded protein is CASSQAGTGCYGYTF.

This clonotype appeared a few times. The chain joins TRBV11-3 to TRBJ2-7; a possible D gene is TRBD1 (6 bases). CDR3 length: 13 residues. CDR1 SGHNT and CDR2 YENEEA come from the germline V gene. V dropped 1 base and J dropped 5 bases, with 9 bases sitting between them. The CDR3 protein is CASSLAWDNEQYF. For the CDR3, the DNA is TGTGCCAGCAGCTTAGCGTGGGACAACGAGCAGTACTTC.